This TCR beta chain was obtained from a study of blood T cell repertoires in COVID-19. Deletions cut 2 bases from V and 7 bases from J, with 9 bases between. Germline CDR1 and CDR2: SGHRS and YFSETQ. The length of the CDR3 is 12 residues. This table comes from immunoSEQ multiplex PCR, and its TCRdb copy is limited to in-frame clones, with some not included. This sample carries 400,000 to 500,000 clones, 70% to 90% of them seen once, and the ten largest clones take about 2%. The table lists this clone with a few counts. Sequencing was done on a sample of PBMCs or T cells enriched from blood (not recorded which). The receptor was isolated from a woman aged 40-49 years who had recovered from COVID-19. The chain joins TRBV5-1 to TRBJ1-2; D unclear. The CDR3 DNA reads TGCGCCAGCAGCTTCGGAGGAGGTGGCTACACCTTC. Its translation: CASSFGGGGYTF.